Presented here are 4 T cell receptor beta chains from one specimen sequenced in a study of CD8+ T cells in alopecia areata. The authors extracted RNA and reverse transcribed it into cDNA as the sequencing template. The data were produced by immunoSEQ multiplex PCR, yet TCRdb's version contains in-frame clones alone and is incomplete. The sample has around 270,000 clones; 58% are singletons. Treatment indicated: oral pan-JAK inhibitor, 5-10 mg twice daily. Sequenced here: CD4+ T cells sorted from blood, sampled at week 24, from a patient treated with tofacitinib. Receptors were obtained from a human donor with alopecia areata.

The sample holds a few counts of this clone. The CDR3 DNA reads as TGCAGCGTTGCGTGGCTGATGGGGGGTGAAGCTTTCTTT. It encodes CSVAWLMGGEAFF. This chain connects TRBV29-1 to TRBJ1-1; tentative D call: TRBD1 (5 bases). The germline V gene has CDR1 SQVTM and CDR2 ANQGSEA. V was trimmed by 4 bases and J by 7 bases, leaving 16 bases between them. This CDR3 contains 13 residues.

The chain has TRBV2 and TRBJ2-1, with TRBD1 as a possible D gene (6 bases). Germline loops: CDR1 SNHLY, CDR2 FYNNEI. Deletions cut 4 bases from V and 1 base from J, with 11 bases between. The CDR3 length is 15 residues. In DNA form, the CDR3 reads TGTGCCAGCAGTGTTCAGGGGCATTCCTACAATGAGCAGTTCTTC. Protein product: CASSVQGHSYNEQFF.

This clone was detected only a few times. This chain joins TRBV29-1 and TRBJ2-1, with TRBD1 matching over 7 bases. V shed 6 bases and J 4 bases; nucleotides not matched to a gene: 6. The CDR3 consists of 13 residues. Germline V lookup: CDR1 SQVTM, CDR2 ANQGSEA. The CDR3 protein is CSVTGQSYNEQFF. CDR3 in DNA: TGCAGCGTAACGGGACAGTCTTACAATGAGCAGTTCTTC.

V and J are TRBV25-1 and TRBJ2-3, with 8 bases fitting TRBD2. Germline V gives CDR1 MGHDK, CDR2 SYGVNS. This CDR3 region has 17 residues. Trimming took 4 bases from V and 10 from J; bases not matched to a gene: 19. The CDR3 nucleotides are TGTGCCAGCAGTGCCCTACGACAGTTTCCCGGGGGGGAAGCGCAGTATTTT. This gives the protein CASSALRQFPGGEAQYF.